These T cell receptor beta chains were read from a single sample in a study of glioma-infiltrating T cells. MiXCR, run by TCRdb on the multiplex PCR reads, gives a single entry per CDR3 protein. The table has tens of thousands of distinct CDR3 sequences, roughly 40% seen once. The sequenced sample was glioma tissue, nonneoplastic brain tissue, or PBMCs (not recorded which). The receptor source for this set is a human donor with low-grade glioma or glioblastoma, undergoing nonglioma brain surgery, or in good health (not recorded which). CDR3s include the opening cysteine and the closing phenylalanine or tryptophan. Fields, in order: J gene, clone size, V gene, D gene, CDR3 protein, CDR3 DNA. D genes are given only for firm matches. The size entry is marked missing in some rows and otherwise reads once, few, many or a size class.

>TRBJ2-1|many|TRBV7-2|.
CASLKRPSNEQFF
TGTGCCAGCCTCAAAAGACCATCTAATGAGCAGTTCTTC
>TRBJ2-5|many|TRBV6-5|TRBD1
CASSYSTGAKHQETQYF
TGTGCCAGCAGTTACTCGACAGGGGCGAAGCACCAAGAGACCCAGTACTTC
>TRBJ2-5|many|TRBV2|.
CASSRQLGTQYF
TGTGCCAGCAGTCGTCAACTGGGGACCCAGTACTTC
>TRBJ2-3|many|TRBV3-1|.
CASSPMQASTDTQYF
TGTGCCAGCAGCCCTATGCAGGCTTCCACAGATACGCAGTATTTT
>TRBJ1-1|many|TRBV29-1|TRBD1
CSVEDRGEAFF
TGCAGCGTTGAAGACAGGGGGGAGGCTTTCTTT
>TRBJ2-3|.|TRBV4-1|.
CASSQEGGFPDTQYF
TGCGCCAGCAGCCAAGAGGGAGGATTTCCAGATACGCAGTATTTT
>TRBJ1-1|many|TRBV4-1|.
CASSQDSPENTEAFF
TGCGCCAGCAGCCAAGATTCTCCCGAGAACACTGAAGCTTTCTTT
>TRBJ2-3|many|TRBV29-1|.
CSVNRRLSTDTQYF
TGCAGCGTTAACCGGCGACTAAGCACAGATACGCAGTATTTT
>TRBJ2-3|many|TRBV9|.
CASSVLGEAGRDTQYF
TGTGCCAGCAGCGTCCTCGGGGAGGCGGGTAGAGATACGCAGTATTTT
>TRBJ2-5|.|TRBV7-9|TRBD2
CASSFVGTSWGQETQYF
TGTGCCAGCAGCTTCGTCGGGACTAGCTGGGGACAAGAGACTCAGTACTTC
>TRBJ1-3|few|TRBV19|.
CASSGDNSGNTIYF
TGTGCCAGTAGTGGGGACAACTCTGGAAACACCATATATTTT
>TRBJ1-6|.|TRBV4-1|.
CASSFPGRSNSPLHF
TGCGCCAGCAGCTTCCCAGGGCGGAGCAATTCACCCCTCCACTTT
>TRBJ2-5|.|TRBV7-2|TRBD1
CTSSLTWGQPQETQYF
TGTACCAGCAGCCTTACATGGGGACAGCCGCAAGAGACCCAGTACTTC
>TRBJ1-6|.|TRBV7-2|.
CASSLSRAQSSLFHF
TGTGCCAGCAGCTTATCCAGGGCCCAAAGTTCACTCTTCCACTTT
>TRBJ2-1|.|TRBV20-1|TRBD2
CSARDSPGLAAYNEQFF
TGCAGTGCTAGAGATAGCCCGGGACTAGCGGCGTACAATGAGCAGTTCTTC
>TRBJ2-3|many|TRBV9|.
CASSGREYTDTQYF
TGTGCCAGCAGCGGGAGGGAGTACACAGATACGCAGTATTTT
>TRBJ1-1|many|TRBV28|TRBD1
CASSLRGLTEAFF
TGTGCCAGCAGTTTAAGGGGGCTGACTGAAGCTTTCTTT